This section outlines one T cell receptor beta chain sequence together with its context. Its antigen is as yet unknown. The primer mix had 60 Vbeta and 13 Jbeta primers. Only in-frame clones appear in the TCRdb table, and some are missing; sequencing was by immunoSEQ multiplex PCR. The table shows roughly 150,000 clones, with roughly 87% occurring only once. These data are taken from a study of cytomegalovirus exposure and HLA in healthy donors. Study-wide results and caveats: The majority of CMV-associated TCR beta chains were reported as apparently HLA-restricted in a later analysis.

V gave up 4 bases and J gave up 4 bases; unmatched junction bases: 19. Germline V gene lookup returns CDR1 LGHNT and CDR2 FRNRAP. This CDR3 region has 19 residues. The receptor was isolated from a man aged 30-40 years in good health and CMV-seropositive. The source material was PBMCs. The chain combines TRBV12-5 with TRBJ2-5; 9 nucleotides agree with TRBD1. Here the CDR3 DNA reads TGTGCTAGTGGTTCTCCTCTTCTCCGGGACAGGGATCGGGCAGAGACCCAGTACTTC. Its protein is CASGSPLLRDRDRAETQYF.